The 30 T cell receptor beta chains below were found in one sample sequenced in a study of T-cell reconstitution after alpha-beta-depleted transplantation in children. The TCRbeta library was prepared with unique molecular identifiers. From the PCR reads, TCRdb called clonotypes with MiXCR, one entry per CDR3 protein. The sample records roughly 500,000 distinct CDR3 sequences, 30% to 35% being singletons. Here the sequenced sample was PBMCs from the stem cell graft donor, taken from the stem cell graft. These receptors came from a human donor who donated a stem cell graft to a child with aplastic anemia.

The CDR3 DNA reads TGTGCCAGCAGCCCAACCAAGACAGGGAATGGCTACACCTTC. It is translated as CASSPTKTGNGYTF. The V gene is TRBV12-3 or TRBV12-4, the J gene TRBJ1-2; 7 bases match TRBD1. CDR3 size: 14 residues. The V gene end was trimmed by 6 bases and the J gene end by 6 bases; junction bases not matched to a gene: 10.

The V and J genes are TRBV20-1 and TRBJ2-1; TRBD1 or TRBD2 may be the D gene (5 bases each). CDR1 is DFQATT, CDR2 SNEGSKA, per germline (reference sequence). CDR3 length equals 15 residues. V lost 2 bases to trimming and J lost 3 bases, with 14 bases between them. The chain's CDR3 is CSARPGPRGYNEQFF. CDR3 nucleotides: TGCAGTGCTAGACCGGGACCTCGGGGCTACAATGAGCAGTTCTTC.

V and J are TRBV18 and TRBJ2-7; tentative D call: TRBD1 (6 bases). Germline lookup yields CDR1 KGHSH and CDR2 LQKENI. CDR3 length: 15 amino acids. V lost 3 bases to trimming and J lost 7 bases, with 19 bases between them. The CDR3 DNA reads TGTGCCAGCTCACCGCGAAGGACAGTTGAAGGGGAGCAGTACTTC. It yields the protein CASSPRRTVEGEQYF.

This clonotype was seen a few times. The rearrangement uses TRBV20-1 and TRBJ1-5; 8 bases map to TRBD1. V shed 6 bases, J shed 5 bases, and the junction held 12 bases outside the gene matches. This CDR3 contains 15 residues. Germline-derived CDR1 and CDR2 are DFQATT and SNEGSKA (reference sequence). The CDR3 nucleotides read TGCAGTGCCCCAACCGGGACAGGTCCTTATCAGCCCCAGCATTTT. It codes for CSAPTGTGPYQPQHF.

This clonotype was seen a few times. The gene calls are TRBV20-1 and TRBJ2-5, with 9 bases that match TRBD2. V trimming: 3 bases; J trimming: 4 bases; junction bases outside the gene matches: 6. Germline V gives CDR1 DFQATT, CDR2 SNEGSKA (reference sequence). The length of the CDR3 is 14 residues. The CDR3 spells CSASLAGVLETQYF. In DNA, the CDR3 is TGCAGTGCTAGTTTAGCGGGAGTTCTAGAGACCCAGTACTTC.

The table lists this clonotype with a count of one. The CDR3 sequence is CASSPGDSGNEQYV. CDR3 DNA sequence: TGTGCCAGCAGTCCTGGGGACAGCGGTAACGAGCAGTACGTC. V is TRBV12-3 or TRBV12-4 and J is TRBJ2-7; 7 bases match TRBD1. V lost 5 bases, J lost 5 bases, and 9 bases stayed unmatched. CDR3 size: 14 residues.

The gene calls are TRBV9 and TRBJ1-2; D remains unclear. CDR1 and CDR2 from the germline V gene are SGDLS and YYNGEE. V lost 2 bases, J lost 4 bases, and 12 bases lay in between. The CDR3 is 14 amino acids. The CDR3 coding sequence is TGTGCCAGCAGCGTGGCGGACGGATTCTATGGCTACACCTTC. This encodes CASSVADGFYGYTF.

The CDR3 region is CSASRGGTRETQYF. CDR3 DNA: TGCAGTGCTAGTCGGGGCGGGACTAGGGAGACCCAGTACTTC. This chain connects TRBV20-1 to TRBJ2-5; 8 bases align to TRBD2. From germline, CDR1 is DFQATT and CDR2 SNEGSKA (reference sequence). This CDR3 region has 14 residues. V shed 3 bases, J shed 5 bases, and the junction held 8 bases outside the gene matches.

This clonotype was counted a few times. The chain joins TRBV6-5 to TRBJ1-6, with D possibly matching TRBD1 (6 bases). Per the germline V gene, CDR1 is MNHEY and CDR2 is SVGAGI. Trimming removed 2 bases from V and 5 bases from J, with 10 bases in between. The CDR3 loop spans 15 amino acids. The CDR3 DNA sequence: TGTGCCAGCAGTTACGGGGGGGCGCATAATTCACCCCTCCACTTT. Its translation: CASSYGGAHNSPLHF.

J is TRBJ1-4 and V is TRBV12-3 or TRBV12-4; possible D gene TRBD1, 6 bases. Trimming removed 3 bases from V and 7 bases from J, with 12 bases in between. The CDR3 length is 14 residues. The CDR3: CASSLGQTLEKLFF. The DNA for the CDR3 is TGTGCCAGCAGTTTGGGACAAACCCTTGAAAAACTGTTTTTT.

The table lists this clonotype with a few counts. The J gene is TRBJ2-1, the V gene TRBV11-3; maybe TRBD2 (5 bases). Per the germline V gene, CDR1 is SGHNT and CDR2 is YENEEA. The CDR3 length is 14 residues. The V end was cut by 5 bases, the J end by 6 bases, with 14 bases between. DNA of the CDR3: TGTGCCAGCAGCCCGGGGTACGAGGGCAATGAGCAGTTCTTC. It specifies CASSPGYEGNEQFF. The whole variable domain, filled in from reference TRBV11-3 and TRBJ2-1, reads EAGVVQSPRYKIIEKKQPVAFWCNPISGHNTLYWYLQNLGQGPELLIRYENEEAVDDSQLPKDRFSAERLKGVDSTLKIQPAELGDSAVYLCASSPGYEGNEQFFGPGTRLTVL.

This clonotype has more than one count but fewer than ten. This chain joins TRBV5-1 and TRBJ1-1, with a tentative D call TRBD1 (5 bases). V was shortened by 7 bases and J by 0 bases, with 13 bases between the two germline ends. Germline CDR1 SGHRS, CDR2 YFSETQ. The CDR3 contains 14 residues. CDR3 sequence reads: CASGTDRMNTEAFF. The CDR3 nucleotides are TGCGCCAGCGGGACCGACAGAATGAACACTGAAGCTTTCTTT.

The chain carries TRBV6-2 or TRBV6-3 and TRBJ2-5; 12 nucleotides match TRBD1. Germline trimming cut 6 bases from V and 6 bases from J; bases unmatched to any gene: 11. CDR1 and CDR2 from the germline V gene are MNHEY and SVGEGT. This CDR3 spans 16 amino acids. CDR3 sequence reads: CASSQAGTGGGQTQYF. The CDR3 DNA reads as TGTGCCAGCAGCCAAGCCGGGACAGGGGGCGGACAGACCCAGTACTTC.

The chain has TRBV28 and TRBJ1-4, with TRBD1 as a possible D gene (6 bases). Germline CDR1 is MDHEN and CDR2 is SYDVKM. The CDR3 is made up of 17 amino acids. Deletions cut 3 bases from V and 4 bases from J, with 18 bases between. The CDR3 nucleotides read TGTGCCAGCAGTTTTCACAGGGATGAGGGGAATAATGAAAAACTGTTTTTT. Amino acid sequence: CASSFHRDEGNNEKLFF.

The V call is TRBV7-2, the J call TRBJ1-4; the D is unclear. V was shortened by 5 bases and J by 0 bases, with 13 bases between the two germline ends. The V gene's germline CDR1 is SGHTA and CDR2 FQGNSA. The CDR3 spans 16 residues. CDR3 region: CASSPPGRTTNEKLFF. The CDR3 bases are TGTGCCAGCAGCCCCCCCGGCAGGACAACTAATGAAAAACTGTTTTTT.

This clonotype was observed at least ten times. This sequence joins TRBV11-2 and TRBJ2-3; possible D gene TRBD2, 6 bases. The CDR3 is made up of 16 amino acids. V gave up 5 bases and J gave up 2 bases, with 17 bases separating them. CDR1 and CDR2 (germline): SGHAT, FQNNGV. DNA of the CDR3: TGTGCCAGCAGCGCCTCGGCGGGGTCTCCCACAGATACGCAGTATTTT. Protein product: CASSASAGSPTDTQYF. Based on the CDR3 plus reference TRBV11-2 and TRBJ2-3, the full variable domain is EAGVAQSPRYKIIEKRQSVAFWCNPISGHATLYWYQQILGQGPKLLIQFQNNGVVDDSQLPKDRFSAERLKGVDSTLKIQPAKLEDSAVYLCASSASAGSPTDTQYFGPGTRLTVL.

This clonotype has a handful of counts. V and J are TRBV6-1 and TRBJ2-7, with 10 positions matching TRBD1. Losses at the gene ends were 6 bases for V and 5 bases for J; bases not matched to a gene: 7. CDR1 is MNHNS, CDR2 SASEGT, per germline. The CDR3 is made up of 14 amino acids. The CDR3 spells CASRDGTGAHEQYF. The CDR3 DNA sequence: TGTGCCAGCAGGGACGGGACAGGGGCTCACGAGCAGTACTTC.

This chain uses TRBV29-1 with TRBJ1-1; D gene unclear. Per the germline V gene, CDR1 is SQVTM and CDR2 is ANQGSEA. CDR3 length: 13 residues. V gave up 7 bases and J gave up 0 bases, with 12 bases separating them. The CDR3 DNA reads as TGCAGCGCCGAACGGGCCCTGAACACTGAAGCTTTCTTT. Its translation is CSAERALNTEAFF.

There are a few counts of this clonotype. The J gene is TRBJ2-5, the V gene TRBV18; no clear D gene. Trimming cost V 2 bases and J 4 bases, with 14 bases left between them. Germline CDR1 reads KGHSH; CDR2 reads LQKENI. The CDR3 runs to 15 residues. Here the CDR3 reads CASSPFRPPRETQYF. The CDR3 nucleotides are TGTGCCAGCTCACCATTTCGACCCCCTCGAGAGACCCAGTACTTC.

The CDR3 reads CASSETQISSYNEQFF. In DNA, the CDR3 is TGTGCCAGCAGTGAAACGCAGATTAGCTCCTACAATGAGCAGTTCTTC. The V call is TRBV25-1, the J call TRBJ2-1; D gene uncertain. The V end lost 2 bases, the J end lost 0 bases, and 11 bases lay between the germline ends. Germline V gene sequence: CDR1 MGHDK, CDR2 SYGVNS. CDR3 length: 16 residues.

The chain couples TRBV27 to TRBJ1-5; 7 nucleotides align to TRBD1. The germline gives CDR1 MNHEY, CDR2 SMNVEV (reference sequence). V shed 3 bases and J 3 bases; nucleotides not matched to a gene: 5. The CDR3 covers 15 residues. The CDR3 protein is CASSFRGQPNQPQHF. CDR3 nucleotide sequence: TGTGCCAGCAGTTTCCGGGGACAGCCCAATCAGCCCCAGCATTTT.

This clonotype has more than one count but fewer than ten. The V call is TRBV5-1, the J call TRBJ2-1; 11 bases are a match to TRBD2. Germline CDR1 SGHRS, CDR2 YFSETQ. The CDR3 is made up of 18 amino acids. J lost 0 bases, V lost 5 bases, and 10 bases had no gene match. This chain's CDR3 is CASSGRLAGRSSYNEQFF. The CDR3 DNA is TGCGCCAGCAGTGGGAGACTAGCGGGAAGGAGCTCCTACAATGAGCAGTTCTTC.

This clonotype has just a few counts. This rearrangement joins TRBV12-3 or TRBV12-4 to TRBJ1-1; TRBD1 might be the D (6 bases). V shed 3 bases and J shed 1 base, with 15 bases lying between them. The CDR3 length is 16 residues. CDR3 nucleotides: TGTGCCAGCAGTTTGAGGCAGGGGAGAGGGAACACTGAAGCTTTCTTT. Its protein product is CASSLRQGRGNTEAFF.

In this sample, this clonotype turned up a few times. The chain links TRBV7-6 to TRBJ2-5, with a weak D call TRBD1 (6 bases). The CDR3 totals 14 residues. V was clipped by 5 bases and J by 4 bases, with 14 bases between them. Germline values: CDR1 SGHVS, CDR2 FNYEAQ. The CDR3 region has the DNA TGTGCCAGCAGCCTTACAGGGTTAATAGAGACCCAGTACTTC. Its protein product is CASSLTGLIETQYF. Combining the CDR3 with reference TRBV7-6 and TRBJ2-5 gives the whole variable domain GAGVSQSPRYKVTKRGQDVALRCDPISGHVSLYWYRQALGQGPEFLTYFNYEAQQDKSGLPNDRFSAERPEGSISTLTIQRTEQRDSAMYRCASSLTGLIETQYFGPGTRLLVL.

This clonotype has only a few counts. This chain joins TRBV30 and TRBJ2-7; D may match TRBD1 or TRBD2 (5 bases each). With 1 base removed from V and 7 bases from J, the gap between germline ends came to 20 bases. Germline V lookup: CDR1 GTSNPN, CDR2 SVGIG (reference sequence). There are 15 residues in the CDR3. CDR3 DNA sequence: TGTGCCTGGAGTGGAACCGGGACGGTGATTCGAGAGCAGTACTTC. This gives the protein CAWSGTGTVIREQYF.

This clonotype was seen more than once but under ten times. The CDR3 sequence: CASSLSGRAEDTQYF. The CDR3 bases are TGTGCCAGCAGCCTTAGCGGGAGGGCCGAAGATACGCAGTATTTT. The V gene is TRBV9, the J gene TRBJ2-3; 11 bases fit TRBD2. Losses at the gene ends were 4 bases for V and 5 bases for J; bases not matched to a gene: 6. Germline V CDR1 and CDR2: SGDLS, YYNGEE. The CDR3 totals 15 residues. Supplemented by reference TRBV9 and TRBJ2-3, the full variable domain reads DSGVTQTPKHLITATGQRVTLRCSPRSGDLSVYWYQQSLDQGLQFLIQYYNGEERAKGNILERFSAQQFPDLHSELNLSSLELGDSALYFCASSLSGRAEDTQYFGPGTRLTVL.

This clonotype has just a few counts. J is TRBJ1-6 and V is TRBV6-5, with TRBD1 matching over 7 bases. The CDR3 is 14 amino acids. Per germline, CDR1 MNHEY and CDR2 SVGAGI. With 4 bases clipped from V and 10 bases from J, the junction kept 7 bases outside the gene matches. CDR3 DNA sequence: TGTGCCAGCAGTTCTCGACAGGGAGGGTCACCCCTCCACTTT. Translating gives CASSSRQGGSPLHF.

The chain employs TRBV2 and TRBJ2-7; no clear D. Germline V gives CDR1 SNHLY, CDR2 FYNNEI. V was clipped by 6 bases and J by 0 bases, with 15 bases between them. The CDR3 totals 15 residues. CDR3 sequence: CASSREALNSYEQYF. The CDR3 DNA reads TGTGCCAGCAGCCGTGAGGCCCTCAACTCCTACGAGCAGTACTTC.

CDR3 amino acids: CASSVVWDRGTGELFF. The CDR3, as DNA: TGTGCCAGCAGCGTAGTGTGGGACAGGGGGACCGGGGAGCTGTTTTTT. The chain carries TRBV9 and TRBJ2-2, with 11 bases that match TRBD1. V was clipped by 0 bases and J by 5 bases; unmatched bases: 3. This CDR3 spans 16 amino acids. Germline-derived CDR1 and CDR2 are SGDLS and YYNGEE.

The V and J genes are TRBV25-1 and TRBJ1-2; D is undetermined. Germline loops: CDR1 MGHDK, CDR2 SYGVNS. The CDR3 loop spans 14 amino acids. Trimming removed 4 bases at V and 4 bases at J, with 13 bases between. The CDR3 DNA is TGTGCCAGCAGTGGCTCCGGGGTTAGCTATGGCTACACCTTC. Protein product: CASSGSGVSYGYTF.